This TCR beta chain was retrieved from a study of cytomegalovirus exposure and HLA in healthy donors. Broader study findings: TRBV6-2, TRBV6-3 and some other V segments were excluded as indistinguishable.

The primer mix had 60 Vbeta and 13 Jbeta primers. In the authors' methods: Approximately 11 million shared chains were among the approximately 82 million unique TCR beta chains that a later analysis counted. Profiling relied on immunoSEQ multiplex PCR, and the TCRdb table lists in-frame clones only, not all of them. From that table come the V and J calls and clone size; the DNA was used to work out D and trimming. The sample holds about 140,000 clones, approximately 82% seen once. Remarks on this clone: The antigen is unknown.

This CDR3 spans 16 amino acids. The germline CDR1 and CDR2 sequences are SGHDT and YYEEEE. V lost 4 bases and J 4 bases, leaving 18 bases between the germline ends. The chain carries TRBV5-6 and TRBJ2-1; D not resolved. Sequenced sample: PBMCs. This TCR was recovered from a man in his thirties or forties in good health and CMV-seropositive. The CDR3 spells CASSRVLSSIYNEQFF. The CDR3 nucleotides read TGTGCCAGCAGCCGGGTGTTATCCTCGATTTACAATGAGCAGTTCTTC.